The rows below give T cell receptor beta chains drawn from one sample of a study of graft-versus-host responses after intestinal transplantation. Here immunoSEQ multiplex PCR was the method, and the copy in TCRdb shows in-frame clones only, minus some. The sample shows about 69,000 clones, around 90% of them seen only once. Sequenced material: bone marrow, taken around 720 days after intestinal transplantation. These TCRs come from a human patient who received an intestinal transplant, so some T cells may come from the graft donor. Both conserved end residues are part of each CDR3. Fields, in order: CDR3 protein, CDR3 DNA, CDR3 length, D gene, V gene, clone size, J gene. D genes are given only for firm matches. Some rows mark clone size as missing; the rest say once, few, many or name a class of expanded clone.

CDR3 protein: CARSLVGQTGSNQPQHF
CDR3 DNA: TGTGCCAGAAGCTTGGTTGGACAGACTGGTAGCAATCAGCCCCAGCATTTT
CDR3 length: 17
D gene: -
V gene: TRBV5-3
clone size: -
J gene: TRBJ1-5

CDR3 protein: CASSSLAGGSTDTQYF
CDR3 DNA: TGTGCCAGCAGCTCGTTAGCGGGAGGGAGCACAGATACGCAGTATTTT
CDR3 length: 16
D gene: TRBD2
V gene: TRBV7-3
clone size: -
J gene: TRBJ2-3

CDR3 protein: CATQGLETQYF
CDR3 DNA: TGTGCCACCCAGGGTTTAGAGACCCAGTACTTC
CDR3 length: 11
D gene: -
V gene: TRBV10-3
clone size: -
J gene: TRBJ2-5

CDR3 protein: CASSVQGTQNTGELFF
CDR3 DNA: TGTGCCAGCAGCGTACAGGGGACCCAGAACACCGGGGAGCTGTTTTTT
CDR3 length: 16
D gene: TRBD1
V gene: TRBV5-5
clone size: -
J gene: TRBJ2-2

CDR3 protein: CASSLAAGGISYEQYF
CDR3 DNA: TGTGCCAGCAGCTTAGCGGCGGGAGGTATTTCCTACGAGCAGTACTTC
CDR3 length: 16
D gene: TRBD2
V gene: TRBV5-4
clone size: -
J gene: TRBJ2-7

CDR3 protein: CASSQGYEQFF
CDR3 DNA: TGCGCCAGCTCCCAGGGTTATGAGCAGTTCTTC
CDR3 length: 11
D gene: -
V gene: TRBV10-1
clone size: few
J gene: TRBJ2-1

CDR3 protein: CASSEAQWYQETQYF
CDR3 DNA: TGTGCCAGCAGTGAAGCGCAGTGGTACCAAGAGACCCAGTACTTC
CDR3 length: 15
D gene: -
V gene: TRBV2
clone size: -
J gene: TRBJ2-5

CDR3 protein: CASSIGGLRESPDTQYF
CDR3 DNA: TGTGCCAGTAGTATTGGGGGGTTGCGGGAGAGCCCAGATACGCAGTATTTT
CDR3 length: 17
D gene: TRBD2
V gene: TRBV19
clone size: -
J gene: TRBJ2-3

CDR3 protein: CASSLTGTGNQPQHF
CDR3 DNA: TGTGCCAGCAGCTTAACCGGGACAGGGAATCAGCCCCAGCATTTT
CDR3 length: 15
D gene: TRBD1
V gene: TRBV7-3
clone size: few
J gene: TRBJ1-5

CDR3 protein: CASSDSGNVPYF
CDR3 DNA: TGTGCCAGCAGCGATAGCGGTAACGTCCCGTACTTC
CDR3 length: 12
D gene: -
V gene: TRBV5-5
clone size: -
J gene: TRBJ2-4

CDR3 protein: CASRRGQSNTEAFF
CDR3 DNA: TGTGCCAGCAGGCGTGGACAGTCGAACACTGAAGCTTTCTTT
CDR3 length: 14
D gene: -
V gene: TRBV11-2
clone size: -
J gene: TRBJ1-1

CDR3 protein: CASSYDGQGNQPQHF
CDR3 DNA: TGTGCCAGCAGTTACGACGGCCAAGGCAATCAGCCCCAGCATTTT
CDR3 length: 15
D gene: -
V gene: TRBV6-5
clone size: -
J gene: TRBJ1-5

CDR3 protein: CASSLDRGQGNTEAFF
CDR3 DNA: TGTGCCAGCAGCTTAGATCGAGGGCAGGGGAACACTGAAGCTTTCTTT
CDR3 length: 16
D gene: -
V gene: TRBV11-2
clone size: -
J gene: TRBJ1-1

CDR3 protein: CASSLISWRNTEAFF
CDR3 DNA: TGTGCCAGCAGCTTAATTTCCTGGAGGAACACTGAAGCTTTCTTT
CDR3 length: 15
D gene: -
V gene: TRBV11-1
clone size: -
J gene: TRBJ1-1

CDR3 protein: CASSQEHQGARAETQYF
CDR3 DNA: TGCGCCAGCAGCCAAGAACACCAGGGGGCTAGGGCAGAGACCCAGTACTTC
CDR3 length: 17
D gene: TRBD1
V gene: TRBV4-1
clone size: -
J gene: TRBJ2-5

CDR3 protein: CASSQDRKLFF
CDR3 DNA: TGCGCCAGCAGCCAAGATCGGAAACTGTTTTTT
CDR3 length: 11
D gene: -
V gene: TRBV4-1
clone size: -
J gene: TRBJ1-4

CDR3 protein: CASSQGISDQETQYF
CDR3 DNA: TGCGCCAGCAGCCAAGGCATTAGCGACCAAGAGACCCAGTACTTC
CDR3 length: 15
D gene: -
V gene: TRBV4-1
clone size: -
J gene: TRBJ2-5

CDR3 protein: CATRPGHHYEQYF
CDR3 DNA: TGTGCCACCCGGCCGGGACACCACTACGAGCAGTACTTC
CDR3 length: 13
D gene: -
V gene: TRBV6-5
clone size: -
J gene: TRBJ2-7

CDR3 protein: CASSPGQVNNSPLHF
CDR3 DNA: TGTGCCAGCAGTCCGGGACAGGTAAATAATTCACCCCTCCACTTT
CDR3 length: 15
D gene: TRBD1
V gene: TRBV6-6
clone size: -
J gene: TRBJ1-6

CDR3 protein: CASSLIVLTVQETQYF
CDR3 DNA: TGTGCCAGCAGCTTAATAGTCCTGACGGTCCAAGAGACCCAGTACTTC
CDR3 length: 16
D gene: -
V gene: TRBV7-9
clone size: -
J gene: TRBJ2-5

CDR3 protein: CASSAPGGYSPLHF
CDR3 DNA: TGTGCCAGCAGTGCCCCAGGGGGCTACTCACCCCTCCACTTT
CDR3 length: 14
D gene: TRBD1
V gene: TRBV6-5
clone size: -
J gene: TRBJ1-6

CDR3 protein: CASSLRGNSYNEQFF
CDR3 DNA: TGTGCCAGCAGCTTACGGGGAAACTCCTACAATGAGCAGTTCTTC
CDR3 length: 15
D gene: -
V gene: TRBV5-4
clone size: -
J gene: TRBJ2-1

CDR3 protein: CSVEADRNEQYF
CDR3 DNA: TGCAGCGTTGAAGCGGACCGGAACGAGCAGTACTTC
CDR3 length: 12
D gene: -
V gene: TRBV29-1
clone size: -
J gene: TRBJ2-7

CDR3 protein: CASSLGQGFPGNTIYF
CDR3 DNA: TGTGCCAGCAGCTTAGGCCAGGGGTTCCCTGGAAACACCATATATTTT
CDR3 length: 16
D gene: -
V gene: TRBV13
clone size: few
J gene: TRBJ1-3

CDR3 protein: CASSPPGTDYTEAFF
CDR3 DNA: TGTGCCAGCAGTCCTCCGGGGACAGATTACACTGAAGCTTTCTTT
CDR3 length: 15
D gene: TRBD1
V gene: TRBV27
clone size: once
J gene: TRBJ1-1

CDR3 protein: CASSFTIHQPQHF
CDR3 DNA: TGTGCCAGCAGCTTCACTATCCATCAGCCCCAGCATTTT
CDR3 length: 13
D gene: -
V gene: TRBV5-5
clone size: -
J gene: TRBJ1-5

CDR3 protein: CASSIEGKAFF
CDR3 DNA: TGTGCCAGTAGTATAGAGGGGAAGGCTTTCTTT
CDR3 length: 11
D gene: -
V gene: TRBV19
clone size: -
J gene: TRBJ1-1

CDR3 protein: CASRDRDRGTYEQYF
CDR3 DNA: TGTGCCAGCAGGGACCGGGACAGGGGGACCTACGAGCAGTACTTC
CDR3 length: 15
D gene: TRBD1
V gene: TRBV6-5
clone size: once
J gene: TRBJ2-7

CDR3 protein: CASSLRSDPPRNYGYTF
CDR3 DNA: TGCGCCAGCAGCCTACGTTCGGACCCGCCCCGAAACTATGGCTACACCTTC
CDR3 length: 17
D gene: -
V gene: TRBV5-1
clone size: -
J gene: TRBJ1-2

CDR3 protein: CAISERRGTNTEAFF
CDR3 DNA: TGTGCCATCAGTGAGCGGAGGGGGACGAACACTGAAGCTTTCTTT
CDR3 length: 15
D gene: -
V gene: TRBV10-3
clone size: -
J gene: TRBJ1-1

CDR3 protein: CASSQDGESNQPQHF
CDR3 DNA: TGCGCCAGCAGCCAAGATGGCGAGAGCAATCAGCCCCAGCATTTT
CDR3 length: 15
D gene: -
V gene: TRBV4-1
clone size: -
J gene: TRBJ1-5

CDR3 protein: CASSQHLSRSQFF
CDR3 DNA: TGTGCCAGCAGCCAGCACTTATCCCGCTCTCAGTTCTTC
CDR3 length: 13
D gene: -
V gene: TRBV11-2
clone size: -
J gene: TRBJ2-1

CDR3 protein: CASSLAGGIEQFF
CDR3 DNA: TGTGCCAGCAGCTTAGCGGGAGGGATTGAGCAGTTCTTC
CDR3 length: 13
D gene: TRBD2
V gene: TRBV7-9
clone size: -
J gene: TRBJ2-1

CDR3 protein: CASSLVGAGAYEQYF
CDR3 DNA: TGTGCCAGCAGCTTGGTTGGAGCTGGGGCCTACGAGCAGTACTTC
CDR3 length: 15
D gene: -
V gene: TRBV5-6
clone size: once
J gene: TRBJ2-7

CDR3 protein: CASSQDRTYEQYF
CDR3 DNA: TGCGCCAGCAGCCAAGACCGAACCTACGAGCAGTACTTC
CDR3 length: 13
D gene: -
V gene: TRBV4-1
clone size: -
J gene: TRBJ2-7

CDR3 protein: CASSQLDGGENIQYF
CDR3 DNA: TGCGCCAGCAGCCAATTGGACGGGGGGGAAAACATTCAGTACTTC
CDR3 length: 15
D gene: TRBD2
V gene: TRBV4-1
clone size: -
J gene: TRBJ2-4

CDR3 protein: CASGLAGTIEQYF
CDR3 DNA: TGTGCCAGTGGACTAGCGGGGACGATCGAGCAGTACTTC
CDR3 length: 13
D gene: TRBD2
V gene: TRBV6-5
clone size: -
J gene: TRBJ2-7

CDR3 protein: CASSPAGASSPLHF
CDR3 DNA: TGTGCCAGCTCACCGGCAGGGGCATCCTCACCCCTCCACTTT
CDR3 length: 14
D gene: -
V gene: TRBV18
clone size: -
J gene: TRBJ1-6

CDR3 protein: CASSSGQGWYEQYF
CDR3 DNA: TGTGCCAGCAGCTCCGGACAGGGATGGTACGAGCAGTACTTC
CDR3 length: 14
D gene: TRBD1
V gene: TRBV11-2
clone size: -
J gene: TRBJ2-7

CDR3 protein: CASSQRMTEAFF
CDR3 DNA: TGTGCCAGCAGCCAGCGGATGACTGAAGCTTTCTTT
CDR3 length: 12
D gene: -
V gene: TRBV7-3
clone size: -
J gene: TRBJ1-1

CDR3 protein: CASGLAAASEAFF
CDR3 DNA: TGTGCCAGCGGACTGGCCGCGGCTTCCGAAGCTTTCTTT
CDR3 length: 13
D gene: -
V gene: TRBV6-5
clone size: -
J gene: TRBJ1-1

CDR3 protein: CASSTEGGGHQKLFF
CDR3 DNA: TGTGCCAGCAGCACAGAAGGGGGCGGGCACCAAAAACTGTTTTTT
CDR3 length: 15
D gene: TRBD1
V gene: TRBV28
clone size: -
J gene: TRBJ1-4

CDR3 protein: CASSATSGGDNEQFF
CDR3 DNA: TGTGCCAGCAGTGCGACTAGCGGGGGTGACAATGAGCAGTTCTTC
CDR3 length: 15
D gene: TRBD2
V gene: TRBV2
clone size: -
J gene: TRBJ2-1

CDR3 protein: CASSLDRSQETQYF
CDR3 DNA: TGTGCCAGCAGCTTAGATCGCAGTCAAGAGACCCAGTACTTC
CDR3 length: 14
D gene: -
V gene: TRBV11-2
clone size: -
J gene: TRBJ2-5

CDR3 protein: CASSPLGVALNTEAFF
CDR3 DNA: TGCGCCAGCAGCCCACTCGGGGTGGCCTTGAACACTGAAGCTTTCTTT
CDR3 length: 16
D gene: -
V gene: TRBV5-1
clone size: -
J gene: TRBJ1-1

CDR3 protein: CASSRRVGTNIQYF
CDR3 DNA: TGTGCCAGCAGCCGCCGGGTCGGGACAAACATTCAGTACTTC
CDR3 length: 14
D gene: -
V gene: TRBV7-6
clone size: -
J gene: TRBJ2-4

CDR3 protein: CASTLGQVSYNEQFF
CDR3 DNA: TGTGCCAGTACCCTCGGACAGGTCAGCTACAATGAGCAGTTCTTC
CDR3 length: 15
D gene: TRBD1
V gene: TRBV19
clone size: -
J gene: TRBJ2-1

CDR3 protein: CASSRLPGLDLRQETQYF
CDR3 DNA: TGTGCCAGCAGCAGATTACCGGGACTCGATTTACGGCAAGAGACCCAGTACTTC
CDR3 length: 18
D gene: -
V gene: TRBV7-6
clone size: -
J gene: TRBJ2-5

CDR3 protein: CASSFGIYNEQFF
CDR3 DNA: TGTGCCAGCAGCTTCGGGATTTACAATGAGCAGTTCTTC
CDR3 length: 13
D gene: -
V gene: TRBV5-6
clone size: -
J gene: TRBJ2-1

CDR3 protein: CASSLAGLSVAGELFF
CDR3 DNA: TGTGCCAGCAGCTTAGCCGGTTTATCGGTCGCCGGGGAGCTGTTTTTT
CDR3 length: 16
D gene: -
V gene: TRBV11-2
clone size: -
J gene: TRBJ2-2

CDR3 protein: CASLKAGGTYGYTF
CDR3 DNA: TGTGCCAGTCTTAAGGCAGGGGGCACTTATGGCTACACCTTC
CDR3 length: 14
D gene: TRBD1
V gene: TRBV6-5
clone size: few
J gene: TRBJ1-2

CDR3 protein: CASSWGGGSYEQYF
CDR3 DNA: TGTGCCAGCAGTTGGGGGGGAGGATCCTACGAGCAGTACTTC
CDR3 length: 14
D gene: TRBD2
V gene: TRBV27
clone size: once
J gene: TRBJ2-7

CDR3 protein: CASSSGTSGRLSETQYF
CDR3 DNA: TGTGCCAGCAGCTCAGGGACTAGCGGGAGGCTCTCGGAGACCCAGTACTTC
CDR3 length: 17
D gene: TRBD2
V gene: TRBV5-5
clone size: -
J gene: TRBJ2-5

CDR3 protein: CASGLTDHTGELFF
CDR3 DNA: TGTGCTAGTGGTTTAACGGATCACACCGGGGAGCTGTTTTTT
CDR3 length: 14
D gene: -
V gene: TRBV12-5
clone size: -
J gene: TRBJ2-2

CDR3 protein: CASSGAARTENSPLHF
CDR3 DNA: TGTGCCAGCAGTGGGGCTGCTAGGACAGAAAATTCACCCCTCCACTTT
CDR3 length: 16
D gene: -
V gene: TRBV6-1
clone size: -
J gene: TRBJ1-6

CDR3 protein: CAISASANYGYTF
CDR3 DNA: TGTGCCATCAGTGCCAGTGCTAACTATGGCTACACCTTC
CDR3 length: 13
D gene: -
V gene: TRBV10-3
clone size: -
J gene: TRBJ1-2

CDR3 protein: CASSSQGGGFTEAFF
CDR3 DNA: TGTGCCAGCAGTTCCCAAGGAGGGGGCTTCACTGAAGCTTTCTTT
CDR3 length: 15
D gene: TRBD1
V gene: TRBV6-6
clone size: -
J gene: TRBJ1-1

CDR3 protein: CASSPWTGRVSNSPLHF
CDR3 DNA: TGTGCCAGCAGTCCTTGGACAGGGAGGGTGAGTAATTCACCCCTCCACTTT
CDR3 length: 17
D gene: TRBD1
V gene: TRBV13
clone size: -
J gene: TRBJ1-6

CDR3 protein: CASSEGQYF
CDR3 DNA: TGTGCCAGCAGTGAGGGGCAGTATTTT
CDR3 length: 9
D gene: -
V gene: TRBV2
clone size: -
J gene: TRBJ2-3